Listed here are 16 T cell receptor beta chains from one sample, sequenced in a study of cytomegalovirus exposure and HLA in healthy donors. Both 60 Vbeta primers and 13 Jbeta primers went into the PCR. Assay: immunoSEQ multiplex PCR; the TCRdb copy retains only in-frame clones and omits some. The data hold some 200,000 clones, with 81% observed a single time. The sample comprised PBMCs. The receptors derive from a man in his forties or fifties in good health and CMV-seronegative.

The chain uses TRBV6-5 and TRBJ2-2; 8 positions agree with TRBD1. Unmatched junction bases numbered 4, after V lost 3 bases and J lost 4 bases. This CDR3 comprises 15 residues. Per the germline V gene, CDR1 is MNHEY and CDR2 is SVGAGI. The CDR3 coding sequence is TGTGCCAGCAGTTATCAGGGGGCGCGCACCGGGGAGCTGTTTTTT. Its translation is CASSYQGARTGELFF.

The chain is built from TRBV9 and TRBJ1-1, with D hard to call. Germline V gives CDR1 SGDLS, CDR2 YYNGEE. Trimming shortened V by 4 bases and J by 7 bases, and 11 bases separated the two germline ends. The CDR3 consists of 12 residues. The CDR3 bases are TGTGCCAGCAGCCTGAACGGGTTTGAAGCTTTCTTT. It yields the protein CASSLNGFEAFF.

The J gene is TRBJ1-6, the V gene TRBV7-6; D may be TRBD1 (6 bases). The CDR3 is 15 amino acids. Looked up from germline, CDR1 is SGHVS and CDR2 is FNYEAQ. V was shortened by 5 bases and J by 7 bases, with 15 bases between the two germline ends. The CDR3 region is CASSPTGFGNSPLHF. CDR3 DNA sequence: TGTGCCAGCAGCCCCACAGGGTTTGGAAATTCACCCCTCCACTTT.

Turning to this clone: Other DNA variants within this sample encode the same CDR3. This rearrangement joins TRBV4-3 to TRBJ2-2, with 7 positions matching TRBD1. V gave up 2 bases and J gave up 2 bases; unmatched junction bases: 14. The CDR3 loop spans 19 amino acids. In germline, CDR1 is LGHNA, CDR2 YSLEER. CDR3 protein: CASSQHHGTGVANTGELFF. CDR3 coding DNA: TGCGCCAGCAGCCAACACCATGGAACAGGGGTGGCAAACACCGGGGAGCTGTTTTTT.

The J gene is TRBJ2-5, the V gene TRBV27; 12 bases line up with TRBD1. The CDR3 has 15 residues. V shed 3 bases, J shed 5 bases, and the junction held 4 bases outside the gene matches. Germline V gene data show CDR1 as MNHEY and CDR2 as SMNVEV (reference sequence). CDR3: CASSFGTGGLETQYF. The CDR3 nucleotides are TGTGCCAGCAGTTTCGGGACAGGGGGCTTGGAGACCCAGTACTTC.

This CDR3 is CASSLSGPNTEAFF. The DNA for the CDR3 is TGTGCCAGCAGTTTAAGTGGGCCGAACACTGAAGCTTTCTTT. The chain recombines TRBV27 with TRBJ1-1; D is ambiguous. Looked up from germline, CDR1 is MNHEY and CDR2 is SMNVEV (reference sequence). The CDR3 spans 14 residues. V lost 2 bases, J lost 1 base, and 8 bases lay in between.

The CDR3 is CASAAKIVTPTNEKLFF. The CDR3 DNA sequence: TGTGCCAGCGCAGCGAAAATAGTTACACCAACTAATGAAAAACTGTTTTTT. The chain employs TRBV21-1 and TRBJ1-4. TRBV21-1 is termed a pseudogene. The CDR3 length is 17 residues.

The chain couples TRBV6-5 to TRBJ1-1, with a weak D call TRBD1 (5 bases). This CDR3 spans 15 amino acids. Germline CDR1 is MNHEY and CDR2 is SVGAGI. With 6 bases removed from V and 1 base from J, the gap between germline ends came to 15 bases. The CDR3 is CASRSFDRTNTEAFF. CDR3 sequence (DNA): TGTGCCAGCAGATCCTTCGACAGAACGAACACTGAAGCTTTCTTT.

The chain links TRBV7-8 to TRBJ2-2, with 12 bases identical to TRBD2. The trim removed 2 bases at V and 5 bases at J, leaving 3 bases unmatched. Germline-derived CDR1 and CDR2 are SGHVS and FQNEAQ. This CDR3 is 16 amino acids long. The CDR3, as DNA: TGTGCCAGCAGCTTAAGACTAGCGGGGGTTACCGGGGAGCTGTTTTTT. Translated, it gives CASSLRLAGVTGELFF.

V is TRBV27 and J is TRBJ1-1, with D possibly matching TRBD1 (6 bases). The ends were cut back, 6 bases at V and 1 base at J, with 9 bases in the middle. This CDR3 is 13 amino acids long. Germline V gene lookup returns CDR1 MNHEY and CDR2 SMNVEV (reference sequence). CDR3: CASRQGQNTEAFF. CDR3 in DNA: TGTGCCAGCAGACAGGGCCAGAACACTGAAGCTTTCTTT.

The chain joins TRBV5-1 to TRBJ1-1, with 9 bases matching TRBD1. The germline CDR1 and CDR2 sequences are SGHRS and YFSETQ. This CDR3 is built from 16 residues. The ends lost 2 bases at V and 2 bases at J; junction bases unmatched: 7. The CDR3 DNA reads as TGCGCCAGCAGCTTAGGGACAGGGCTAATAAACACTGAAGCTTTCTTT. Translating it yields CASSLGTGLINTEAFF.

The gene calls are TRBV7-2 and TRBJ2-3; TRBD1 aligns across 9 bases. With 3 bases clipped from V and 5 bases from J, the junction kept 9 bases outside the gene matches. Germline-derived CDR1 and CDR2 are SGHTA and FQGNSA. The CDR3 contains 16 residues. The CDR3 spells CASSFTGTGSRDTQYF. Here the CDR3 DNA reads TGTGCCAGCAGCTTTACCGGGACAGGGAGTCGAGATACGCAGTATTTT.

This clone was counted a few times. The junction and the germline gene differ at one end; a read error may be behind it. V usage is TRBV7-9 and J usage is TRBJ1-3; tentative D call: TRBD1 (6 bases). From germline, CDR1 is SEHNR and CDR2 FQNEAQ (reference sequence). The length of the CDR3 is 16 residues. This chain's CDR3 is CSSSRRGSTPGDTIYF. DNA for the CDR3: TGTTCCAGCAGCAGACGGGGCTCCACGCCAGGGGACACCATATATTTT. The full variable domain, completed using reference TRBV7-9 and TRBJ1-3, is DTGVSQNPRHKITKRGQNVTFRCDPISEHNRLYWYRQTLGQGPEFLTYFQNEAQLEKSRLLSDRFSAERPKGSFSTLEIQRTEQGDSAMYLCSSSRRGSTPGDTIYFGEGSWLTVV.

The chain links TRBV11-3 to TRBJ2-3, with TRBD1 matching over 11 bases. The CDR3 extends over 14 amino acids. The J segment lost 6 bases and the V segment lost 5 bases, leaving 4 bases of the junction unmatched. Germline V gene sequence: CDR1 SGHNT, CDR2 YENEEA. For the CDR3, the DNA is TGTGCCAGCAGCACCGGACAGGGGGCTGATACGCAGTATTTT. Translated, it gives CASSTGQGADTQYF. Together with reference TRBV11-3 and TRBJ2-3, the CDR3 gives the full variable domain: EAGVVQSPRYKIIEKKQPVAFWCNPISGHNTLYWYLQNLGQGPELLIRYENEEAVDDSQLPKDRFSAERLKGVDSTLKIQPAELGDSAVYLCASSTGQGADTQYFGPGTRLTVL.

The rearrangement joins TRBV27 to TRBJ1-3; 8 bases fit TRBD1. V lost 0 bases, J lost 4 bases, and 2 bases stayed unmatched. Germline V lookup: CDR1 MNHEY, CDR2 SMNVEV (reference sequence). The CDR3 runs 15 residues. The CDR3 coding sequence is TGTGCCAGCAGTTTATCGGGGGACAGGGGAAACACCATATATTTT. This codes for CASSLSGDRGNTIYF.

The CDR3 DNA follows: TGTGCCACGTCGGTACCGGACAGGGCCAATGAAAAACTGTTTTTT. Amino acid sequence: CATSVPDRANEKLFF. The chain employs TRBV15 and TRBJ1-4, with 8 bases matching TRBD1. The CDR3 consists of 15 residues. Trimming took 9 bases from V and 5 from J; bases not matched to a gene: 11. Germline CDR1 reads LNHNV; CDR2 reads YYDKDF (reference sequence).